The rows below give T cell receptor beta chains drawn from one sample of a study of blood T cells in healthy people across ages. MiXCR was run by TCRdb on the 5' RACE reads, yielding one entry per CDR3 protein. The sample contains around 1,000,000 distinct CDR3 sequences, almost 25% of which appear only once. These sequences were also reported in another study, on T cells of mothers and their children.

The sample consisted of blood. The receptors originated from a girl under 10 years old in good health. Each CDR3 is given with its conserved first and last residue. A D gene is named only where the DNA matches it firmly. The size of a clone is reported for some rows only, either as once, few or many, or as a class for expanded clones.

>TRBD2|14|TRBV7-2|-|TRBJ2-1
TGTGCCAGCAGGGTAGCGGGAGGGCCAAGTCGGCAGTTCTTC
CASRVAGGPSRQFF
>TRBD2|16|TRBV20-1|few|TRBJ2-1
TGCAGTGCTAGTGGTGCGGGGGTCCGTCGCTACAATGAGCAGTTCTTC
CSASGAGVRRYNEQFF
>-|14|TRBV10-3|-|TRBJ2-3
TGTGCCATCAAGGACGGAGAACGGCCAGATACGCAGTATTTT
CAIKDGERPDTQYF
>-|15|TRBV20-1|few|TRBJ2-2
TGCAGTGCTCTCATGGGGGGGACAAAAGGCGGGGAGCTGTTTTTT
CSALMGGTKGGELFF
>TRBD1|15|TRBV6-2/TRBV6-3|-|TRBJ2-3
TGTGCCAGCAGGAAGACAGGGGGGGGCACAGATACGCAGTATTTT
CASRKTGGGTDTQYF
>TRBD1|11|TRBV12-3/TRBV12-4|few|TRBJ1-2
TGTGCCAGCAGTTACCGACAGGGAAGGACCTTC
CASSYRQGRTF
>TRBD1|14|TRBV12-3/TRBV12-4|-|TRBJ2-5
TGTGCCAGCAGTCACAGGGGTCGGGGAGAGACCCAGTACTTC
CASSHRGRGETQYF
>-|18|TRBV21-1|-|TRBJ2-7
TGTGCCAGCAGCAAGGAGCAAGGTAGAGAACAGGGGGTGGACGAGCAGTACTTC
CASSKEQGREQGVDEQYF
>TRBD1|14|TRBV5-1|-|TRBJ2-1
TGCGCCAGCAGCTCCCGGACAGGTAACAATGAGCAGTTCTTC
CASSSRTGNNEQFF
>TRBD1|13|TRBV28|-|TRBJ2-7
TGTGCCAGCAAGGAACAGGGGTCCTACGAGCAGTACTTC
CASKEQGSYEQYF
>TRBD2|15|TRBV6-2/TRBV6-3|-|TRBJ2-5
TGTGCCAGCAGTTACGCTAGCGGGACCCAAGAGACCCAGTACTTC
CASSYASGTQETQYF
>-|14|TRBV29-1|-|TRBJ1-1
TGCAGCGTTGATCGGGATGGTTCGAACACTGAAGCTTTCTTT
CSVDRDGSNTEAFF
>-|13|TRBV7-8|-|TRBJ2-1
TGTGCCAGCAGCCGCAAACTCCACAATGAGCAGTTCTTC
CASSRKLHNEQFF
>TRBD2|14|TRBV18|-|TRBJ2-5
TGTGCCAGCTCACCACCACTAGCGAGGGAGACCCAGTACTTC
CASSPPLARETQYF
>TRBD1|15|TRBV5-1|few|TRBJ2-7
TGCGCCAGCAGCTTGGGTGGACAGGGGTTCTACGAGCAGTACTTC
CASSLGGQGFYEQYF
>-|17|TRBV20-1|few|TRBJ2-3
TGCAGTGCTAGCCCGCGAGAAACAGCCTTCCCCCGCGATACGCAGTATTTT
CSASPRETAFPRDTQYF
>-|16|TRBV4-3|few|TRBJ1-1
TGCGCCAGCAGCCAAAGTGCAGGGGATCCGCACACTGAAGCTTTCTTT
CASSQSAGDPHTEAFF
>-|14|TRBV7-9|-|TRBJ2-7
TGTGCCAGCAGCCCGAGAGGACAGTTTTACGAGCAGTACTTC
CASSPRGQFYEQYF
>-|15|TRBV6-5|-|TRBJ2-5
TGTGCCAGCAGTTACTCGAAGGACACAGAAGAGACCCAGTACTTC
CASSYSKDTEETQYF
>-|10|TRBV29-1|-|TRBJ2-1
TGCAGCGTTGAAGTCAATGAGCAGTTCTTC
CSVEVNEQFF
>-|12|TRBV27|few|TRBJ2-5
TGTGCCAGCAGTTTAACTGGAGGGACCCAGTACTTC
CASSLTGGTQYF
>-|16|TRBV13|-|TRBJ1-2
TGTGCTAGCAGCGCCTCTACAGGGCCGGAGCTAGAGGGCTACACCTTC
CASSASTGPELEGYTF
>TRBD1|12|TRBV29-1|-|TRBJ2-2
TGCAGCGCAGGGGGCTTCACCGGGGAGCTGTTTTTT
CSAGGFTGELFF
>-|14|TRBV20-1|-|TRBJ1-4
TGCAGTGCTTACCCGGGACACGATAATGAAAAACTGTTTTTT
CSAYPGHDNEKLFF
>-|15|TRBV9|-|TRBJ2-7
TGTGCCAGCGGACGAGCAGGGGGGGAGGAGTACGAGCAGTACTTC
CASGRAGGEEYEQYF
>-|13|TRBV7-8|-|TRBJ2-7
TGTGCCAGCAGCTCGGACAAGTCCTACGAGCAGTACTTC
CASSSDKSYEQYF
>-|14|TRBV11-2|-|TRBJ2-5
TGTGCCAGCGGAGAGATTACCGGGGATCAGACCCAGTACTTC
CASGEITGDQTQYF
>-|15|TRBV12-3/TRBV12-4|-|TRBJ2-3
TGTGCCAGCAGTATCGGGACGGTCAGCACAGATGCGCAGTATTTT
CASSIGTVSTDAQYF
>-|15|TRBV20-1|-|TRBJ2-1
TGCAGTACAGTAATCGGACGTTCTTCCTACAATGAGCAGTTCTTC
CSTVIGRSSYNEQFF
>TRBD2|17|TRBV29-1|-|TRBJ2-2
TGCAGCGTTGCCAAGACTAGCGGGGGGGCCGTACCCGGGGAGCTGTTTTTT
CSVAKTSGGAVPGELFF
>TRBD2|17|TRBV7-2|few|TRBJ2-3
TGTGCCAGCAGCTTAAGGGGGTCTCGGGGGGGCCCAGGGACGCAGTATTTT
CASSLRGSRGGPGTQYF
>-|12|TRBV7-2|-|TRBJ2-3
TGTGCCAGCAGCCCGACGGAGTATACGCAGTATTTT
CASSPTEYTQYF
>-|14|TRBV7-2|-|TRBJ2-1
TGTGCCAGCAGCTTATACAGGGCCTACAATGAGCAGTTCTTC
CASSLYRAYNEQFF
>-|13|TRBV2|few|TRBJ2-7
TGTGCCAGTGCGGACCGCTACTCCTACGAGCAGTACTTC
CASADRYSYEQYF
>-|13|TRBV3-1|few|TRBJ2-1
TGTGCCAGCAGCCAAGCGGGACACAATGAGCAGTTCTTC
CASSQAGHNEQFF
>-|15|TRBV6-5|-|TRBJ1-1
TGTGCCAGCAGCCGCGGGAGGGTCCGGAATACTGAAGCTTTCTTT
CASSRGRVRNTEAFF
>-|12|TRBV28|-|TRBJ2-1
TGTGCCAGCCATCAGGGGTCGGGTGAGCAGTTCTTC
CASHQGSGEQFF
>-|11|TRBV2|many|TRBJ2-2
TGTGCCAGCAGTGTAGCCGGGGAGCTGTTTTTT
CASSVAGELFF
>-|13|TRBV5-1|-|TRBJ1-1
TGCGCCAGCAGCGGAGGCAGTAACACTGAAGCTTTCTTT
CASSGGSNTEAFF
>TRBD2|13|TRBV7-9|few|TRBJ2-3
TGTGCCAGCAGCTCCACTAGCGGGGGAGTGCAGTATTTT
CASSSTSGGVQYF
>TRBD1|14|TRBV27|-|TRBJ1-1
TGTGCCAGCTCCTGGGACAGGGGGCCGGTTGAAGCTTTCTTT
CASSWDRGPVEAFF
>-|15|TRBV7-2|-|TRBJ2-1
TGTGCCAGCAGCTTAGACCGGAGCGAGGCCAATGAGCAGTTCTTC
CASSLDRSEANEQFF
>-|16|TRBV7-8|few|TRBJ2-1
TGTGCCAGCAGCCCAGTTGCCGGAGGTTCCTGGAATGAGCAGTTCTTC
CASSPVAGGSWNEQFF
>-|16|TRBV12-3/TRBV12-4|once|TRBJ1-5
TGTGCCAGCAGTTTAGAAGGGCCCGGGGCCAATCAGCCCCAGCATTTT
CASSLEGPGANQPQHF
>TRBD2|15|TRBV3-1|-|TRBJ2-5
TGTGCCAGCAGCCACCGACTAGCGGGAATGGAGACCCAGTACTTC
CASSHRLAGMETQYF
>-|12|TRBV7-9|few|TRBJ2-2
TGTGCCAGCAGCTTAAAGGGCGGGGAGCTGTTTTTT
CASSLKGGELFF
>-|13|TRBV29-1|few|TRBJ2-2
TGCAGCGTTCTACTAGCCGTGACCGGGGAGCTGTTTTTT
CSVLLAVTGELFF
>TRBD2|16|TRBV3-1|-|TRBJ2-2
TGTGCCAGCAGCCAAGATCGGGACTACAACACCGGGGAGCTGTTTTTT
CASSQDRDYNTGELFF
>-|17|TRBV21-1|-|TRBJ1-5
TGTGCCAGCAGCAAAGCCCCTGGTGACATCTCCAATCAGCCCCAGCATTTT
CASSKAPGDISNQPQHF
>-|16|TRBV6-1|few|TRBJ1-6
TGTGCCAGCAGGCGGCGCAAGGTCGGGGGAAATTCACCCCTCCACTTT
CASRRRKVGGNSPLHF
>-|16|TRBV28|few|TRBJ2-1
TGTGCCAGCAGTTTCCTCCTGACGGGAGTATCAAATGAGCAGTTCTTC
CASSFLLTGVSNEQFF
>-|12|TRBV5-6|few|TRBJ2-1
TGTGCCAGCAGCGATGCTGGGAATGAGCAGTTCTTC
CASSDAGNEQFF
>-|12|TRBV11-2|many|TRBJ2-1
TGTGCCAGCAGCTTAACCCGCAATGAGCAGTTCTTC
CASSLTRNEQFF
>-|14|TRBV5-1|-|TRBJ2-7
TGCGCCAGCAGCTCGCGGGACGGTCCCTACGAGCAGTACTTC
CASSSRDGPYEQYF